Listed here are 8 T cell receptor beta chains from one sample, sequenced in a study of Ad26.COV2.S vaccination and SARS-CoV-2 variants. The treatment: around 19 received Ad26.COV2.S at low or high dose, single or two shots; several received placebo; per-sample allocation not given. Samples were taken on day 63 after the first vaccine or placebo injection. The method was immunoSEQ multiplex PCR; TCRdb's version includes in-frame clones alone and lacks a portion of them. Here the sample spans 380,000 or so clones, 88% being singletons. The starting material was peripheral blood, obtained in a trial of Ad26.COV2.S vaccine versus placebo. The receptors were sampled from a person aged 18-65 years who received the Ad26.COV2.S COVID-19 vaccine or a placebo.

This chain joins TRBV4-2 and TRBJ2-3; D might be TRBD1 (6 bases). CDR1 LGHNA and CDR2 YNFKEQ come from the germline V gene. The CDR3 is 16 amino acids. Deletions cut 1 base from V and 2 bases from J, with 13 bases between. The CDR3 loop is CASSQVPTGLTDTQYF. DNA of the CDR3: TGTGCCAGCAGCCAAGTCCCCACAGGGCTCACAGATACGCAGTATTTT.

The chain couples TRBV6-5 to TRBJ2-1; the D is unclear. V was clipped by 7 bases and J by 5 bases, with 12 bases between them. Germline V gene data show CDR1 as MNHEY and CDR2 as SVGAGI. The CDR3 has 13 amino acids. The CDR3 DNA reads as TGTGCCAGCATAAAGGCCGACAACAATGAGCAGTTCTTC. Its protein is CASIKADNNEQFF.

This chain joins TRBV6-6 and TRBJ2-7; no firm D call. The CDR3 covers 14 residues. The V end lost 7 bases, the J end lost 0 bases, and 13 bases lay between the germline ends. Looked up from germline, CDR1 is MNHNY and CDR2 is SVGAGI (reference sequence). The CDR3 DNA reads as TGTGCCAGCAATCTGACGCCCAGCTCCTACGAGCAGTACTTC. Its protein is CASNLTPSSYEQYF.

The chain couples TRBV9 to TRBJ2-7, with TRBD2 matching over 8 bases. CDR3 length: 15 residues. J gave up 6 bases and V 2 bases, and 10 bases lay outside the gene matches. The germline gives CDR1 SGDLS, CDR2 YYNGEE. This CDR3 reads CASSVVSAGASEQYF. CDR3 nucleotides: TGTGCCAGCAGCGTGGTCTCAGCGGGGGCCTCCGAGCAGTACTTC. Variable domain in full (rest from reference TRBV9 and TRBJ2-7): DSGVTQTPKHLITATGQRVTLRCSPRSGDLSVYWYQQSLDQGLQFLIQYYNGEERAKGNILERFSAQQFPDLHSELNLSSLELGDSALYFCASSVVSAGASEQYFGPGTRLTVT.

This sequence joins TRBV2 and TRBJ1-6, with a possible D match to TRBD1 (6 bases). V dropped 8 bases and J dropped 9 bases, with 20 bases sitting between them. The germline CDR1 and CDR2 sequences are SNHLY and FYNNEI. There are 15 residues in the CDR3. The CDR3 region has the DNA TGTGCCAGCCTTGAAGTCGGGCAGGGGACTTCACCCCTCCACTTT. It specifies CASLEVGQGTSPLHF.

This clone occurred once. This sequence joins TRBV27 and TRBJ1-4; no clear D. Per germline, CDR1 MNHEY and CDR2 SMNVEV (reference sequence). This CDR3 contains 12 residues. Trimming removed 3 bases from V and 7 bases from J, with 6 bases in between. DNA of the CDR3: TGTGCCAGCAGTTTCTGGGGTGAAAAACTGTTTTTT. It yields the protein CASSFWGEKLFF.

The CDR3 region is CASSSLESSNYGYTF. In DNA, the CDR3 is TGTGCCAGCAGTTCCCTTGAGTCCTCTAACTATGGCTACACCTTC. V and J are TRBV6-2 or TRBV6-3 and TRBJ1-2, with D unresolved. The germline CDR1 and CDR2 sequences are MNHEY and SVGEGT. V was shortened by 4 bases and J by 0 bases, with 12 bases between the two germline ends. The CDR3 is 15 amino acids.

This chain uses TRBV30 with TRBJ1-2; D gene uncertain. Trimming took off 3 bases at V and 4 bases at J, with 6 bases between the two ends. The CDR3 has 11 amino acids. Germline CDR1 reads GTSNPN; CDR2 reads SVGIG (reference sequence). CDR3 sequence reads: CAWSRGYGYTF. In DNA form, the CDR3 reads TGTGCCTGGAGCCGGGGCTATGGCTACACCTTC.